This T cell receptor beta chain emerged from a study of T cells in Graves' hyperthyroidism and ophthalmopathy. Study-wide points: Ophthalmopathy, which appeared later, was predicted by the model a median 6.5 months before onset.

This clonotype was observed a handful of times. Its target is not known. The germline V gene encodes CDR1 SGHVS and CDR2 FQNEAQ. The ends were cut back, 1 base at V and 0 bases at J, with 7 bases in the middle. The CDR3 is 15 amino acids. Amplified TCR beta CDR3 regions came from RNA transcripts. First-round RT-PCR of the TCR CDR3 relied on the HTBI primer set. TCRdb re-analysed the multiplex PCR reads in MiXCR, keeping a single row per CDR3 protein. The sample includes hundreds of thousands of distinct CDR3 sequences, over 40% of them seen just once. The sequence derives from an adult man with Graves' disease, either hyperthyroidism or ophthalmopathy (not recorded which). Sample: peripheral blood or thyroid tissue (not recorded which). The chain employs TRBV7-8 and TRBJ1-3; D not certain. The CDR3 nucleotides are TGTGCCAGCAGCTTAGGAGGCATCTCTGGAAACACCATATATTTT. Protein: CASSLGGISGNTIYF.